This record looks at one T cell receptor (beta chain) sequence and its context. Its specificity is unknown. This sample was taken from a study of T cell repertoires and Cas9 in healthy adults. The overall study: SpCas9-reactive CD4 and CD8 T cells were characterized for potency, cytotoxicity and lineage.

Profiled with immunoSEQ multiplex PCR; TCRdb holds only in-frame clones, not every one. In the table there are about 20,000 clones, less than 95% of which are singletons. V gave up 5 bases and J gave up 1 base, with 9 bases separating them. Germline loops: CDR1 MNHNY, CDR2 SVGAGI (reference sequence). The CDR3 covers 15 residues. Study-wide findings and caveats: SpCas9-reactive regulatory T cells reportedly mitigated SpCas9-reactive effector T cells in vitro.

This chain connects TRBV6-6 to TRBJ2-6; maybe TRBD2 (6 bases). The clonotype was recovered from a human donor in good health. Sequences were obtained from CD4+ effector T cells (CD127+, CD25-, CD137-, CD154-) from PBMCs; culture status not recorded. The CDR3 nucleotides are TGTGCCAGCAGTCCCGGGACTTCTGGGGCCAACGTCCTGACTTTC. Its translation: CASSPGTSGANVLTF.